This T cell receptor beta chain was sequenced during a study of neurological immune-mediated disorders. Looking at the study overall: The multiple sclerosis group of roughly 34 included roughly 31 relapsing-remitting and 3 secondary progressive patients.

This clonotype occurred many times. Its specificity is unknown. Germline V gene lookup returns CDR1 SGHDT and CDR2 YYEEEE. Trimming cost V 2 bases and J 2 bases; bases outside gene matches: 0. The length of the CDR3 is 13 residues. Stated time point: longitudinal time-point 2. General study results and limits: One related-CDR3 cluster, which may be a signature, held the repertoires of 18 of 34 multiple sclerosis patients after phylogenetic grouping. Across subjects, expanded clones had no CDR3 amino acid sequences in common, pointing to private repertoires in all groups.

Synthesis of cDNA was performed by 5'RACE using 10-nucleotide random UMIs. TCRdb used MiXCR to reprocess the 5' RACE reads, holding one entry per CDR3 protein. The sample includes about 80,000 distinct CDR3 sequences, around 6% of them seen just once. The chain recombines TRBV5-6 with TRBJ2-5, with 7 bases that match TRBD1. This clonotype was obtained from a woman aged 60-75 years with multiple sclerosis. The material sequenced was PBMCs. The CDR3 coding sequence is TGTGCCAGCAGCTTCAGGGGGCAAGAGACCCAGTACTTC. As protein: CASSFRGQETQYF.